The rows below give T cell receptor beta chains drawn from one sample of a study of tumor-infiltrating lymphocytes in oesophageal squamous cell carcinoma. One entry per CDR3 protein results from TCRdb running MiXCR on the PCR reads. The table lists 20,000 or so distinct CDR3 sequences, roughly 32% of them singletons, with approximately 19% in the top ten. Sequenced material: esophageal tumor tissue. The receptors were sampled from a female donor with esophageal squamous cell carcinoma. CDR3s include the opening cysteine and the closing phenylalanine or tryptophan. The D gene is left open where the match is weak. Some rows mark clone size as missing; the rest say once, few, many or name a class of expanded clone.

cdr3_nt cdr3_aa clone_size j_call d_call v_call
TGTGCCAGCAGCCATGGGACTAGCGGGGACAATGAGCAGTTCTTC CASSHGTSGDNEQFF - TRBJ2-1 TRBD2 TRBV7-8
TGTGCTAGCAGCTTAGGCTCTAGCCCAGAGACCCAGTACTTC CASSLGSSPETQYF medium-sized TRBJ2-5 - TRBV7-7
TGTGCCAGCAGTTTGGGGAGGTCGGGTGAGCAGTTCTTC CASSLGRSGEQFF few TRBJ2-1 - TRBV28
TGTGCCAGCAGTTTTTCCTCACAGGGGAGGGGTGGCTATAGCAATCAGCCCCAGCATTTT CASSFSSQGRGGYSNQPQHF many TRBJ1-5 TRBD1 TRBV28
TGTGCCAGCAGCTTGACTAGCGGGCACACAGATACGCAGTATTTT CASSLTSGHTDTQYF medium-sized TRBJ2-3 TRBD2 TRBV7-3
TGTGCCAGCAAGGCTAGCGGGAGCTTTGGTGAGCAGTTCTTC CASKASGSFGEQFF many TRBJ2-1 TRBD2 TRBV28
TGTGCCAGCAGCTTACCTCAGCGGGGTACTTACAATGAGCAGTACTTC CASSLPQRGTYNEQYF - TRBJ2-7 TRBD2 TRBV11-1
TGTGCCAGCAGCTTAGCCGGTGGAGGAGGGAGGGAGACCCAGTACTTC CASSLAGGGGRETQYF many TRBJ2-5 - TRBV7-9
TGTGCCAGTAGTATAATCGGCCTAAAGGAGACCCAGTACTTC CASSIIGLKETQYF many TRBJ2-5 - TRBV19
TGTGCCAGCATACCGTGGCCAGATACGCAGTATTTT CASIPWPDTQYF many TRBJ2-3 - TRBV11-3
TGTGCCAGCAGCCGTATAGCGGGAGTGGGCTACGAGCAGTACTTC CASSRIAGVGYEQYF - TRBJ2-7 TRBD2 TRBV28
TGTGCCAGCAGTTACCCCGGGACAGGGGGCCGGGGACCCCGAAACACCGGGGAGCTGTTTTTT CASSYPGTGGRGPRNTGELFF - TRBJ2-2 TRBD1 TRBV6-9
TGTGCCACCAGTGATTCAAAGCGCCGGGATGCCACTCGCTCCTACGAGCAGTACTTC CATSDSKRRDATRSYEQYF many TRBJ2-7 - TRBV24-1
TGTGCCACCAGTGATTCTACTTTCTACGAGCAGTACTTC CATSDSTFYEQYF many TRBJ2-7 - TRBV24-1
TGTGCCAGCAGCTTAGGCCCGCCAGGGGGGCGGGAAAAACTGTTTTTT CASSLGPPGGREKLFF - TRBJ1-4 TRBD1 TRBV7-2